A selection of T cell receptor beta chains follows, all from one sample in a study of cytomegalovirus exposure and HLA in healthy donors. The data were produced by immunoSEQ multiplex PCR, yet TCRdb's version contains in-frame clones alone and is incomplete. This sample has roughly 300,000 clones, with 75% to 90% found just once. The specimen sequenced was PBMCs. Every receptor here comes from a man between 40 and 49 years old in good health and CMV-seropositive. Each CDR3 is given with its conserved first and last residue. Fields, in order: D gene, V gene, clone size, J gene, CDR3 protein, CDR3 DNA. D genes are given only for firm matches. Rows may omit the clone size; those that give it use once, few, many or a size class.

TRBD2	TRBV29-1	NA	TRBJ2-5	CSDTSGTSGSETQYF	TGCAGCGACACCTCCGGGACTAGCGGGTCCGAGACCCAGTACTTC
TRBD2	TRBV14	NA	TRBJ2-7	CASSQGVLAGLSYEQYF	TGTGCCAGCAGCCAAGGAGTACTAGCGGGACTCTCCTACGAGCAGTACTTC
NA	TRBV28	NA	TRBJ1-1	CASSMTRNTEAFF	TGTGCCAGCAGCATGACACGGAACACTGAAGCTTTCTTT
NA	TRBV30	NA	TRBJ2-5	CAWIGPSAETQYF	TGTGCCTGGATTGGGCCGTCGGCGGAGACCCAGTACTTC
NA	TRBV7-3	NA	TRBJ2-1	CASSLRDLPYNEQFF	TGTGCCAGCAGCTTACGGGACTTACCCTACAATGAGCAGTTCTTC
NA	TRBV5-1	NA	TRBJ1-1	CASSFEGYAEAFF	TGCGCCAGCAGCTTCGAGGGATACGCTGAAGCTTTCTTT
TRBD1	TRBV6-1	once	TRBJ2-3	CASTEGARPDTQYF	TGTGCCAGCACCGAGGGGGCGAGGCCAGATACGCAGTATTTT
TRBD2	TRBV28	NA	TRBJ2-7	CASSRGGYEQYF	TGTGCCAGCAGCCGCGGGGGGTACGAGCAGTACTTC
NA	TRBV2	once	TRBJ1-4	CASSDRVGLTNEKLFF	TGTGCCAGCAGTGACAGGGTCGGGCTCACTAATGAAAAACTGTTTTTT
NA	TRBV28	NA	TRBJ1-5	CASSLGYSSQGNQPQHF	TGTGCCAGCAGTTTAGGTTACAGCTCCCAGGGCAATCAGCCCCAGCATTTT
NA	TRBV6-5	NA	TRBJ2-7	CASSQAAGAFDEQYF	TGTGCCAGCAGCCAAGCCGCGGGGGCTTTTGACGAGCAGTACTTC
TRBD2	TRBV15	NA	TRBJ2-1	CATSRDPAGGGSYNEQFF	TGTGCCACCAGCAGAGATCCGGCGGGAGGGGGCTCCTACAATGAGCAGTTCTTC
TRBD1	TRBV4-3	NA	TRBJ2-7	CASSRDRSFSYEQYF	TGCGCCAGCAGCAGGGACAGGTCCTTCTCCTACGAGCAGTACTTC
TRBD1	TRBV7-9	NA	TRBJ1-2	CASSIGTGGGYTF	TGTGCCAGCAGCATCGGGACAGGGGGTGGCTACACCTTC
NA	TRBV5-1	NA	TRBJ2-3	CASSLEQGRTDTQYF	TGCGCCAGCAGCTTGGAGCAGGGTCGGACAGATACGCAGTATTTT
TRBD1	TRBV13	NA	TRBJ2-5	CASSLGVLQGAKETQYF	TGTGCCAGCAGCTTAGGGGTTTTACAGGGGGCCAAAGAGACCCAGTACTTC
TRBD1	TRBV19	NA	TRBJ1-2	CASSNYGQGVSGYTF	TGTGCCAGTAGCAACTATGGACAGGGGGTCTCCGGCTACACCTTC
NA	TRBV5-1	NA	TRBJ2-3	CASRLGESDTQYF	TGCGCCAGCAGATTAGGGGAATCAGATACGCAGTATTTT
NA	TRBV5-1	NA	TRBJ1-1	CASSLGQAGNTEAFF	TGCGCCAGCAGCTTGGGTCAGGCCGGGAACACTGAAGCTTTCTTT
NA	TRBV7-6	NA	TRBJ1-3	CASSLQGAGNTIYF	TGTGCCAGCAGCTTACAAGGGGCTGGAAACACCATATATTTT
TRBD2	TRBV7-6	NA	TRBJ2-1	CASSLPGTMNDEQFF	TGTGCCAGCAGCTTACCTGGGACTATGAACGATGAGCAGTTCTTC
NA	TRBV5-6	NA	TRBJ2-1	CASSQRATSYNEQFF	TGTGCCAGCAGCCAGAGGGCTACCTCCTACAATGAGCAGTTCTTC
TRBD1	TRBV29-1	many	TRBJ2-1	CSVEVWDSSYNEQFF	TGCAGCGTTGAAGTATGGGACAGCTCCTACAATGAGCAGTTCTTC
NA	TRBV6-5	once	TRBJ2-3	CASSARDSYTDTQYF	TGTGCCAGCAGTGCTCGGGACTCCTACACAGATACGCAGTATTTT
NA	TRBV4-3	NA	TRBJ1-1	CASSQDRAVVNTEAFF	TGCGCCAGCAGCCAAGACAGGGCTGTCGTGAACACTGAAGCTTTCTTT
TRBD1	TRBV28	NA	TRBJ1-2	CASSFLDRAGYTF	TGTGCCAGCAGTTTCTTGGACAGGGCTGGCTACACCTTC
NA	TRBV6-6	NA	TRBJ1-3	CASSTGNTIYF	TGTGCCAGCAGTACAGGAAACACCATATATTTT
TRBD1	TRBV28	few	TRBJ1-5	CASSLSGTGGDQPQHF	TGTGCCAGCAGTTTATCCGGGACAGGGGGGGACCAGCCCCAGCATTTT
NA	TRBV7-9	NA	TRBJ2-5	CASSLEPVETQYF	TGTGCCAGCAGCTTAGAACCGGTCGAGACCCAGTACTTC
TRBD1	TRBV4-1	once	TRBJ2-2	CASSQRGGTGILATGELFF	TGCGCCAGCAGCCAAAGGGGTGGGACAGGGATTCTGGCTACCGGGGAGCTGTTTTTT
TRBD1	TRBV4-3	NA	TRBJ2-7	CASSQERPGQGYSYEQYF	TGCGCCAGCAGCCAAGAGCGCCCGGGACAGGGCTACTCCTACGAGCAGTACTTC
TRBD1	TRBV18	NA	TRBJ1-2	CASSPRDRVGYTF	TGTGCCAGCTCCCCTCGGGACAGGGTCGGCTACACCTTC
NA	TRBV14	NA	TRBJ2-7	CASSAQGPYEQYF	TGTGCCAGCAGCGCCCAGGGCCCCTACGAGCAGTACTTC
TRBD2	TRBV9	few	TRBJ2-1	CASSVDSGRYNEQFF	TGTGCCAGCAGCGTAGATAGCGGGAGGTACAATGAGCAGTTCTTC
NA	TRBV5-5	few	TRBJ2-7	CASSLGIRGYYEQYF	TGTGCCAGCAGCTTGGGGATCAGGGGCTACTACGAGCAGTACTTC
NA	TRBV4-1	NA	TRBJ1-5	CASSQVRGMNQPQHF	TGCGCCAGCAGCCAAGTTAGAGGGATGAATCAGCCCCAGCATTTT
TRBD1	TRBV6-6	NA	TRBJ2-7	CASSRDSYEQYF	TGTGCCAGCAGCAGGGACAGCTACGAGCAGTACTTC
NA	TRBV29-1	NA	TRBJ2-5	CSVDREGYQETQYF	TGCAGCGTTGATCGGGAAGGGTACCAAGAGACCCAGTACTTC
NA	TRBV19	NA	TRBJ2-1	CASSIWGGSSYNEQFF	TGTGCCAGTAGTATCTGGGGAGGCAGCTCCTACAATGAGCAGTTCTTC
NA	TRBV11-1	NA	TRBJ2-7	CASSLVGLSYEQYF	TGTGCCAGCAGCTTGGTGGGACTTTCCTACGAGCAGTACTTC
NA	TRBV5-3	once	TRBJ2-5	CARSLRQLQETQYF	TGTGCCAGAAGCTTGAGACAGCTTCAAGAGACCCAGTACTTC
NA	TRBV7-2	NA	TRBJ2-5	CASSLAYETQYF	TGTGCCAGCAGCTTAGCGTATGAGACCCAGTACTTC
TRBD1	TRBV28	NA	TRBJ1-2	CASSKDRGLNYGYTF	TGTGCCAGCAGTAAGGACAGGGGGTTGAACTATGGCTACACCTTC
TRBD1	TRBV5-1	NA	TRBJ2-5	CASSLGTAQETQYF	TGCGCCAGCAGCCTCGGGACAGCACAAGAGACCCAGTACTTC
NA	TRBV5-6	NA	TRBJ2-3	CASSLGLAVSTDTQYF	TGTGCCAGCAGCTTGGGGTTAGCGGTTAGCACAGATACGCAGTATTTT
NA	TRBV28	NA	TRBJ1-2	CASSLTGQSGYTF	TGTGCCAGCAGTTTAACAGGGCAGAGTGGCTACACCTTC
NA	TRBV7-2	NA	TRBJ2-5	CASSASRSYQETQYF	TGTGCCAGCAGCGCATCCAGGTCGTACCAAGAGACCCAGTACTTC
NA	TRBV28	NA	TRBJ1-1	CASSFTGRPGTEAFF	TGTGCCAGCAGTTTCACAGGGCGCCCGGGCACTGAAGCTTTCTTT
TRBD2	TRBV30	NA	TRBJ2-3	CAWSSGLLTQYF	TGTGCCTGGAGTTCGGGACTACTTACGCAGTATTTT